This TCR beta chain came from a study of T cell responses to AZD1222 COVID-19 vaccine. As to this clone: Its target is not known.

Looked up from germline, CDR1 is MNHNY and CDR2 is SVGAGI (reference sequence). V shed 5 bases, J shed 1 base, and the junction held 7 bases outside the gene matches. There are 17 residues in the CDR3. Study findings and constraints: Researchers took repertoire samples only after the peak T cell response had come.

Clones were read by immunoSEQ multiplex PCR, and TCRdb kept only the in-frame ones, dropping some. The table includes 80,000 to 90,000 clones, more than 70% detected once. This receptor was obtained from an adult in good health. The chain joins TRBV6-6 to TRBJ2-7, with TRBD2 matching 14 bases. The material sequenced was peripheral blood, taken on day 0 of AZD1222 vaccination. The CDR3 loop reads CASSLLGTSGGSYEQYF. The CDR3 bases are TGTGCCAGCAGTCTCTTAGGGACTAGCGGGGGTTCCTACGAGCAGTACTTC.